This T cell receptor (beta chain) was sequenced during a study of cytomegalovirus exposure and HLA in healthy donors. 60 Vbeta and 13 Jbeta primers were used in PCR. The method was immunoSEQ multiplex PCR; TCRdb's version includes in-frame clones alone and lacks a portion of them. The sample includes about 110,000 clones, about 80% seen only once; the top ten take less than 9.5%. This CDR3 contains 16 residues. Trimming shortened V by 1 base and J by 2 bases, and 11 bases separated the two germline ends. Germline values: CDR1 SGHAT, CDR2 FQNNGV. This sequence joins TRBV11-2 and TRBJ1-4; D not resolved. The sample taken for sequencing was PBMCs. The source of this sequence is a woman between 50 and 59 years old in good health and CMV-seropositive. The CDR3 loop reads CASSLAGRKTNEKLFF. DNA of the CDR3: TGTGCCAGCAGCTTAGCGGGGAGGAAGACTAATGAAAAACTGTTTTTT.